This TCR beta chain was identified in a study of T cells after posttransplantation cyclophosphamide. General study points: TRB overlap between skin or GI tissue T cells and blood was limited. Donor CD8+ memory clones often dominated recipient blood repertoires at later times.

Clones were read by immunoSEQ multiplex PCR, and TCRdb kept only the in-frame ones, dropping some. This sample carries roughly 16,000 clones, none of them present only once. The germline V gene has CDR1 LGHNA and CDR2 YSLEER. The CDR3 is made up of 16 amino acids. V shed 2 bases and J shed 8 bases, with 18 bases lying between them. This clone was seen many times. Its antigen remains unknown. Cyclophosphamide on days +3 and +4 followed busulfan-fludarabine conditioning and a marrow graft. The rearrangement links TRBV4-3 to TRBJ1-4, with D perhaps TRBD1 (6 bases). The sequence was obtained from a female patient in her 30s who received an allogeneic stem cell transplant from a related donor, was CMV-positive, and had no GVHD. The graft donor may have contributed some T cells. Sequenced material: PBMCs, taken after allogeneic stem cell transplant with posttransplant cyclophosphamide. CDR3 in amino acids: CASSQLSTGLEEKLFF. The CDR3 DNA follows: TGCGCCAGCAGCCAACTGTCTACAGGGCTAGAGGAAAAACTGTTTTTT.